A single T cell receptor (beta chain) is shown here with its context. Trimming took 6 bases from V and 8 from J, leaving 15 bases between them. The CDR3 loop spans 13 amino acids. The germline V gene has CDR1 KGHDR and CDR2 SFDVKD. Clones were read by immunoSEQ multiplex PCR, and TCRdb kept only the in-frame ones, dropping some. In the table there are about 140,000 clones, around four fifths of which are singletons. The source of the sample is a study of blood T cell repertoires in COVID-19. At the level of the study: There were acute and convalescent COVID-19 samples, and they came from the United States, Italy and Spain.

This clonotype was obtained from a woman of 80 years or more with acute or convalescent COVID-19. The sequencing input was peripheral blood. The chain employs TRBV24-1 and TRBJ1-1; perhaps TRBD1 as D (5 bases). The CDR3 nucleotides read TGTGCCACCAGTAATCTTCGGGCAGGGGAAGCTTTCTTT. The encoded protein is CATSNLRAGEAFF.